These 21 T cell receptor beta chains were sequenced from one sample in a study of blood T cell repertoires in COVID-19. Data came from immunoSEQ multiplex PCR; TCRdb stores just in-frame clones and leaves some out. The sample holds 150,000 or so clones, approximately 80% seen once. The sample taken for sequencing was peripheral blood. These receptors were taken from a woman aged 35 to 49 with active or convalescent COVID-19.

The V and J genes are TRBV29-1 and TRBJ2-2; D gene ambiguous. This CDR3 contains 13 residues. Trimming took off 2 bases at V and 7 bases at J, with 11 bases between the two ends. Germline CDR1 SQVTM, CDR2 ANQGSEA. The CDR3 DNA sequence: TGCAGCGTTGAAACTCAGGAATACGGGGAGCTGTTTTTT. It encodes CSVETQEYGELFF.

This chain uses TRBV5-6 with TRBJ2-7; maybe TRBD2 (6 bases). The CDR3 has 15 amino acids. CDR1 SGHDT and CDR2 YYEEEE come from the germline V gene. The germline V and J ends were trimmed by 2 bases and 0 bases, with 12 bases remaining between them. The CDR3, as DNA: TGTGCCAGCAGCTTAGGAGGGTATGCCTCCTACGAGCAGTACTTC. This translates into CASSLGGYASYEQYF.

The rearrangement uses TRBV2 and TRBJ2-7; 7 positions match TRBD1. The trim removed 2 bases at V and 2 bases at J, leaving 6 bases unmatched. This CDR3 spans 15 amino acids. In germline, CDR1 is SNHLY, CDR2 FYNNEI. The CDR3 sequence: CASSEMSGGPYEQYF. The CDR3 DNA reads as TGTGCCAGCAGTGAAATGTCAGGGGGTCCCTACGAGCAGTACTTC.

V and J are TRBV18 and TRBJ1-2; 11 positions match TRBD1. J gave up 5 bases and V 2 bases, and 7 bases lay outside the gene matches. The germline V gene has CDR1 KGHSH and CDR2 LQKENI. CDR3 length: 16 amino acids. CDR3 in DNA: TGTGCCAGCTCACCAGTCGGACAGGGGGCGGGGTATGGCTACACCTTC. It is translated as CASSPVGQGAGYGYTF.

The chain joins TRBV9 to TRBJ1-3; D is possibly TRBD1 (6 bases). Germline CDR1 and CDR2: SGDLS and YYNGEE. V was shortened by 5 bases and J by 0 bases, with 15 bases between the two germline ends. The CDR3 spans 16 residues. CDR3 protein: CASSPRGGASGNTIYF. In DNA, the CDR3 is TGTGCCAGCAGTCCCCGGGGGGGGGCCTCTGGAAACACCATATATTTT.

J is TRBJ2-1 and V is TRBV12-5; no clear D gene. The germline V gene encodes CDR1 LGHNT and CDR2 FRNRAP. V dropped 8 bases and J dropped 0 bases, with 8 bases sitting between them. The CDR3 is 13 residues long. This chain's CDR3 is CASTLSSYNEQFF. The CDR3 bases are TGTGCTAGTACTCTTAGCTCCTACAATGAGCAGTTCTTC.

The gene calls are TRBV28 and TRBJ1-3; a weak D match, TRBD1 (6 bases). The CDR3 spans 18 residues. Trimming stripped 6 bases from V and 0 bases from J, with 21 bases between. Germline V gene data show CDR1 as MDHEN and CDR2 as SYDVKM. CDR3 DNA: TGTGCCAGCAGCGTCTGGTGGGACACAGCCTACTCTGGAAACACCATATATTTT. Its translation is CASSVWWDTAYSGNTIYF.

The V gene is TRBV10-3, the J gene TRBJ1-5; D is perhaps TRBD1 (6 bases). There are 13 residues in the CDR3. Germline values: CDR1 ENHRY, CDR2 SYGVKD. V shed 2 bases and J shed 6 bases, with 8 bases lying between them. CDR3 nucleotide sequence: TGTGCCATCAGTGAGATGACAGGTCAGCCCCAGCATTTT. Translation gives CAISEMTGQPQHF.

This chain joins TRBV19 and TRBJ2-1; perhaps TRBD2 as D (6 bases). The V end was cut by 5 bases, the J end by 4 bases, with 12 bases between. The CDR3 sequence is 14 residues long. Germline values: CDR1 LNHDA, CDR2 SQIVND (reference sequence). This chain's CDR3 is CASSLRTTYNEQFF. Here the CDR3 DNA reads TGTGCCAGTAGTCTAAGGACTACTTACAATGAGCAGTTCTTC.

This rearrangement joins TRBV9 to TRBJ2-5; 7 positions match TRBD1. This CDR3 contains 18 residues. Germline V gene data show CDR1 as SGDLS and CDR2 as YYNGEE. With V trimmed by 2 bases and J by 4 bases, 17 bases remained unmatched. The CDR3 reads CASSVGPLTGQAGETQYF. CDR3 in DNA: TGTGCCAGCAGCGTCGGGCCTCTGACAGGGCAGGCCGGAGAGACCCAGTACTTC.

This chain connects TRBV19 to TRBJ2-3; D may be TRBD2 (5 bases). The CDR3 is 14 amino acids. The germline V and J ends were trimmed by 5 bases and 6 bases, with 15 bases remaining between them. The V gene's germline CDR1 is LNHDA and CDR2 SQIVND (reference sequence). The CDR3 sequence: CASSRGYVADTQYF. The DNA of the CDR3 is TGTGCCAGTAGTCGAGGGTACGTAGCGGATACGCAGTATTTT.

The J gene is TRBJ1-1, the V gene TRBV3-1 (or the pseudogene TRBV3-2), with TRBD1 as a possible D gene (5 bases). CDR3 length equals 13 residues. Between the trimmed V and J ends, which lost 4 bases and 6 bases, there was a span of 12 bases. CDR1 is LGHDT and CDR2 is YNNKEL in the germline V gene (reference sequence). The CDR3 DNA is TGTGCCAGCAGCCTCCAGGGTTTGGCTGAAGCTTTCTTT. Amino acid sequence: CASSLQGLAEAFF.

V gene TRBV12-3 or TRBV12-4 combines with J gene TRBJ1-2, with D unresolved. V gave up 1 base and J gave up 8 bases, with 11 bases separating them. This CDR3 spans 13 amino acids. In DNA form, the CDR3 reads TGTGCCAGCAGTTTAGGGGCGTTTTGGGGCTACACCTTC. It is translated as CASSLGAFWGYTF.

This clone was found once. The chain carries TRBV12-5 and TRBJ2-7; 7 nucleotides line up with TRBD2. This CDR3 is built from 14 residues. Germline-derived CDR1 and CDR2 are LGHNT and FRNRAP. V shed 1 base, J shed 2 bases, and the junction held 2 bases outside the gene matches. CDR3 in amino acids: CASGLGLAPYEQYF. CDR3 DNA: TGTGCTAGTGGTTTGGGACTAGCTCCCTACGAGCAGTACTTC.

The CDR3 sequence is CASSRGQGGVDEQYF. For the CDR3, the DNA is TGCGCCAGCAGCCGGGGACAGGGGGGAGTGGACGAGCAGTACTTC. The rearrangement links TRBV5-1 to TRBJ2-7; 11 bases align to TRBD1. V was pared by 4 bases and J by 5 bases, with 8 bases of the junction left unmatched. The germline CDR1 and CDR2 sequences are SGHRS and YFSETQ. This CDR3 is built from 15 residues.

V gene TRBV5-4 combines with J gene TRBJ2-3, with 15 bases that match TRBD2. Germline V gene data show CDR1 as SGHNT and CDR2 as YYREEE (reference sequence). V gave up 4 bases and J gave up 1 base; unmatched junction bases: 4. CDR3 size: 17 residues. The CDR3 DNA reads TGTGCCAGCAGCCGGAGGACTAGCGGGGGGGGCACAGATACGCAGTATTTT. As protein: CASSRRTSGGGTDTQYF.

The rearrangement joins TRBV2 to TRBJ2-2, with D perhaps TRBD1 (6 bases). Per germline, CDR1 SNHLY and CDR2 FYNNEI. Trimming pared 4 bases from V and 4 bases from J, leaving 13 bases between. This CDR3 is built from 15 residues. The CDR3 DNA sequence: TGTGCCAGCAGTGGAAGACAGGAAACCACCGGGGAGCTGTTTTTT. Protein sequence: CASSGRQETTGELFF.

This chain links TRBV5-1 with TRBJ1-1, with D perhaps TRBD1 (5 bases). Trimming shortened V by 1 base and J by 0 bases, and 13 bases separated the two germline ends. Germline-derived CDR1 and CDR2 are SGHRS and YFSETQ. The CDR3 runs to 16 residues. The CDR3 nucleotides read TGCGCCAGCAGCTTGTCGGGGGGGACCTTGAACACTGAAGCTTTCTTT. It specifies CASSLSGGTLNTEAFF. The full variable domain, rest sourced from reference TRBV5-1 and TRBJ1-1, is KAGVTQTPRYLIKTRGQQVTLSCSPISGHRSVSWYQQTPGQGLQFLFEYFSETQRNKGNFPGRFSGRQFSNSRSEMNVSTLELGDSALYLCASSLSGGTLNTEAFFGQGTRLTVV.

The chain uses TRBV28 and TRBJ2-1, with TRBD2 matching 11 bases. The CDR3 length is 15 residues. V trimming: 3 bases; J trimming: 4 bases; junction bases outside the gene matches: 2. CDR1 is MDHEN and CDR2 is SYDVKM in the germline V gene. This CDR3 is CASSLSSGRYNEQFF. CDR3 bases: TGTGCCAGCAGTTTGTCTAGCGGGAGGTACAATGAGCAGTTCTTC.

The gene calls are TRBV2 and TRBJ1-2, with D perhaps TRBD1 (5 bases). CDR3 length: 13 amino acids. Trimming took off 2 bases at V and 5 bases at J, with 9 bases between the two ends. Germline V CDR1 and CDR2: SNHLY, FYNNEI. CDR3 residues: CASSERQMYGYTF. The DNA for the CDR3 is TGTGCCAGCAGTGAAAGACAGATGTATGGCTACACCTTC.

A few counts support this clone. The chain employs TRBV7-2 and TRBJ2-2, with 10 bases fitting TRBD1. This CDR3 comprises 16 residues. V lost 3 bases and J lost 7; bases outside the gene matches: 8. Germline lookup yields CDR1 SGHTA and CDR2 FQGNSA. For the CDR3, the DNA is TGTGCCAGCAGCTTGCAGACAGGGGGCAAAAACGGGGAGCTGTTTTTT. It encodes CASSLQTGGKNGELFF. Full variable domain (rest looked up from reference TRBV7-2 and TRBJ2-2): GAGVSQSPSNKVTEKGKDVELRCDPISGHTALYWYRQSLGQGLEFLIYFQGNSAPDKSGLPSDRFSAERTGGSVSTLTIQRTQQEDSAVYLCASSLQTGGKNGELFFGEGSRLTVL.